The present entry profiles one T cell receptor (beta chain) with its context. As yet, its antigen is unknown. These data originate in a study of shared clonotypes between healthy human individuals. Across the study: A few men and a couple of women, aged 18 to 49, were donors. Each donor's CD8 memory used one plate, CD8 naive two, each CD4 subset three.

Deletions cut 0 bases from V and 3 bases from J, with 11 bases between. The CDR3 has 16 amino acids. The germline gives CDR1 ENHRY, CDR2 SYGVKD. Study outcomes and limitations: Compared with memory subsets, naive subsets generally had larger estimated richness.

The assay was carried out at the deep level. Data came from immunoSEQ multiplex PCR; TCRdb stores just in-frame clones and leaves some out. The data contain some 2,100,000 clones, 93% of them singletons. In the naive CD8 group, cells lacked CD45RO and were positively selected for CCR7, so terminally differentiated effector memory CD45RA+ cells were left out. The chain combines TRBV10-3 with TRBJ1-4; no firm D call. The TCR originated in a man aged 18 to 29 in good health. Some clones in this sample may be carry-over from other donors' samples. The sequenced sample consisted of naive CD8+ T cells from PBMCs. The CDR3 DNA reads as TGTGCCATCAGTGAGTCCAAGGTCGGGGCTAATGAAAAACTGTTTTTT. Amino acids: CAISESKVGANEKLFF.